This is a list of T cell receptor beta chains from one sample in a study of T-cell reconstitution after alpha-beta-depleted transplantation in children. TCRdb itself ran the PCR reads through MiXCR, one entry per CDR3 protein. The data contain 600,000 to 700,000 distinct CDR3 sequences, roughly 15% of them singletons. Sequencing used PBMCs from the stem cell graft donor, obtained from the stem cell graft. Receptors originate from a human donor who donated a stem cell graft to a child with acute myeloid leukemia. Both conserved end residues are part of each CDR3. The order of the fields is V gene, D gene, clone size, J gene, CDR3 DNA, CDR3 protein. The D gene is left open where the match is weak. Clone size appears in some rows only: once, few, many, or a class for an expanded clone.

v_call: TRBV7-9; d_call: NA; clone_size: NA; j_call: TRBJ1-1; cdr3_nt: TGTGCCAGCAGCGAGGGCAGGCTACCTGAAGCTTTCTTT; cdr3_aa: CASSEGRLPEAFF
v_call: TRBV5-1; d_call: NA; clone_size: many; j_call: TRBJ2-1; cdr3_nt: TGCGCCAGCAGCTTCGAACAGGGTTACAATGAGCAGTTCTTC; cdr3_aa: CASSFEQGYNEQFF
v_call: TRBV6-2/TRBV6-3; d_call: TRBD1; clone_size: many; j_call: TRBJ1-2; cdr3_nt: TGTGCCAGCAGCAGGGGGAAAATGCAGGGAGGGTTCCATGGCTACACCTTC; cdr3_aa: CASSRGKMQGGFHGYTF
v_call: TRBV10-3; d_call: TRBD1; clone_size: many; j_call: TRBJ2-5; cdr3_nt: TGTGCCATCAGGGGTACAGGGGCAGAGACCCAGTACTTC; cdr3_aa: CAIRGTGAETQYF
v_call: TRBV6-1; d_call: NA; clone_size: many; j_call: TRBJ1-5; cdr3_nt: TGTGCCACCGCGCCCCAGCATTTT; cdr3_aa: CATAPQHF
v_call: TRBV7-2; d_call: TRBD2; clone_size: many; j_call: TRBJ2-7; cdr3_nt: TGTGCCAGCAGTCCGGGAGCGGGGGGTCGACCGAGAGACTACGAGCAGTACTTC; cdr3_aa: CASSPGAGGRPRDYEQYF
v_call: TRBV12-3/TRBV12-4; d_call: TRBD1; clone_size: few; j_call: TRBJ2-7; cdr3_nt: TGTGCCAGCAGTCGTAGGGGACAGTACTACGAGCAGTACTTC; cdr3_aa: CASSRRGQYYEQYF
v_call: TRBV20-1; d_call: NA; clone_size: once; j_call: TRBJ2-5; cdr3_nt: TGCAGTGCTAGAGTATTCCACGGGATGGAGACCCAGTACTTC; cdr3_aa: CSARVFHGMETQYF
v_call: TRBV7-9; d_call: TRBD1; clone_size: NA; j_call: TRBJ2-5; cdr3_nt: TGTGCCAGCAGCTTGTATGGGACAGACCCTAAAGAGACCCAGTACTTC; cdr3_aa: CASSLYGTDPKETQYF
v_call: TRBV7-2; d_call: TRBD1; clone_size: many; j_call: TRBJ1-1; cdr3_nt: TGTGCCAGCAGCCTGACAGGGAAGAACACTGAAGCTTTCTTT; cdr3_aa: CASSLTGKNTEAFF
v_call: TRBV25-1; d_call: NA; clone_size: few; j_call: TRBJ2-1; cdr3_nt: TGTGCCAGCAGTGAATGGGCGGCCAGGGGCCCTTCCTACAATGAGCAGTTCTTC; cdr3_aa: CASSEWAARGPSYNEQFF
v_call: TRBV15; d_call: TRBD1; clone_size: NA; j_call: TRBJ1-5; cdr3_nt: TGTGCCACCCAGACGCTCACATCCCGTAACAGGGGGGATCAGGGGTGGCCCCAGCATTTT; cdr3_aa: CATQTLTSRNRGDQGWPQHF
v_call: TRBV6-5; d_call: NA; clone_size: NA; j_call: TRBJ2-1; cdr3_nt: TGTGCCAGCAGTTCCGACTACAATGAGCAGTTCTTC; cdr3_aa: CASSSDYNEQFF
v_call: TRBV7-2; d_call: NA; clone_size: few; j_call: TRBJ1-1; cdr3_nt: TGTGCCAGCAGCTTAGCGCCCTCTGGCCCTGAAGCTTTCTTT; cdr3_aa: CASSLAPSGPEAFF
v_call: TRBV24-1; d_call: NA; clone_size: few; j_call: TRBJ2-2; cdr3_nt: TGTGCCACCAGTGATCTTCGTGAGGGGCCAGGCGGGGAGCTGTTTTTT; cdr3_aa: CATSDLREGPGGELFF
v_call: TRBV20-1; d_call: TRBD2; clone_size: many; j_call: TRBJ2-3; cdr3_nt: TGCAGTGCTACAAGCGGGGGGGAGAATACGCAGTATTTT; cdr3_aa: CSATSGGENTQYF
v_call: TRBV6-2/TRBV6-3; d_call: NA; clone_size: NA; j_call: TRBJ1-2; cdr3_nt: TGTGCCAGCACCCTGAGGGGCAGGGTGCACTATGGCTACACCTTC; cdr3_aa: CASTLRGRVHYGYTF
v_call: TRBV7-2; d_call: NA; clone_size: many; j_call: TRBJ2-5; cdr3_nt: TGTGCCAGCAGCTCGGCGAATTGGGTTGAGACCCAGTACTTC; cdr3_aa: CASSSANWVETQYF
v_call: TRBV5-5; d_call: TRBD2; clone_size: few; j_call: TRBJ2-1; cdr3_nt: TGTGCCAGCAGCTTGTGGCCCGGGACTAGCGGGGCCAATGAGCAGTTCTTC; cdr3_aa: CASSLWPGTSGANEQFF
v_call: TRBV20-1; d_call: NA; clone_size: many; j_call: TRBJ2-7; cdr3_nt: TGCAGTGCCACGGGAACATCCTACGAGCAGTACTTC; cdr3_aa: CSATGTSYEQYF
v_call: TRBV10-3; d_call: NA; clone_size: many; j_call: TRBJ1-1; cdr3_nt: TGTGCCATCAGTCGGGACGGGGACACTGAAGCTTTCTTT; cdr3_aa: CAISRDGDTEAFF
v_call: TRBV7-2; d_call: TRBD1; clone_size: NA; j_call: TRBJ2-7; cdr3_nt: TGTGCCAGCAGCCCACCGGACAGGGTGGCTAGCTACGAGCAGTACTTC; cdr3_aa: CASSPPDRVASYEQYF
v_call: TRBV27; d_call: TRBD1; clone_size: NA; j_call: TRBJ2-7; cdr3_nt: TGTGCCAGCATGACAGGGGGAGTTTCCTACGAGCAGTACTTC; cdr3_aa: CASMTGGVSYEQYF
v_call: TRBV20-1; d_call: NA; clone_size: NA; j_call: TRBJ2-2; cdr3_nt: TGCAGTGCTAGGGCATCAGGGTGGGGGAACACCGGGGAGCTGTTTTTT; cdr3_aa: CSARASGWGNTGELFF
v_call: TRBV9; d_call: NA; clone_size: NA; j_call: TRBJ1-5; cdr3_nt: TGTGCCAGCAGCGTAAGGGACAACTATCAGCCCCAGCATTTT; cdr3_aa: CASSVRDNYQPQHF
v_call: TRBV20-1; d_call: NA; clone_size: many; j_call: TRBJ1-5; cdr3_nt: TGCAGTGCTACCCACCGTGTTGATCAGCCCCAGCATTTT; cdr3_aa: CSATHRVDQPQHF
v_call: TRBV29-1; d_call: TRBD1; clone_size: few; j_call: TRBJ1-1; cdr3_nt: TGCAGCGTTAGGACAGGGGGAGGGAGCACTGAAGCTTTCTTT; cdr3_aa: CSVRTGGGSTEAFF
v_call: TRBV20-1; d_call: NA; clone_size: many; j_call: TRBJ2-4; cdr3_nt: TGCAGTGCAACTAGTCTGTGGGCTAAAAACATTCAGTACTTC; cdr3_aa: CSATSLWAKNIQYF
v_call: TRBV20-1; d_call: NA; clone_size: many; j_call: TRBJ1-2; cdr3_nt: TGCAGTGCTAGGAAGAATGGGGGGAACTATGGCTACACCTTC; cdr3_aa: CSARKNGGNYGYTF
v_call: TRBV20-1; d_call: NA; clone_size: many; j_call: TRBJ2-7; cdr3_nt: TGCAGTGCTAGAGATCTAAACCCCGAGCAGTACTTC; cdr3_aa: CSARDLNPEQYF
v_call: TRBV29-1; d_call: TRBD1; clone_size: many; j_call: TRBJ2-7; cdr3_nt: TGCAGCGTTGTGGAGACAGGGGGTTCTTGGGGGCAGTACTTC; cdr3_aa: CSVVETGGSWGQYF
v_call: TRBV28; d_call: TRBD1; clone_size: NA; j_call: TRBJ2-2; cdr3_nt: TGTGCCAGCAGAGGCCCGAACCCACAGGGGCGGACCGGGGAGCTGTTTTTT; cdr3_aa: CASRGPNPQGRTGELFF